The clone carrying this T cell receptor (beta chain) has more than one count but fewer than ten. Molecular barcoding with unique molecular identifiers was used for the TCRbeta library. TCRdb redid the calling of the PCR reads with MiXCR, one entry per CDR3 protein. The sample lists nearly 550,000 distinct CDR3 sequences; 15% to 20% were seen once. This specimen belongs to a study of T-cell reconstitution after alpha-beta-depleted transplantation in children. Germline V CDR1 and CDR2: SGHRS, YFSETQ. This CDR3 has 16 residues. The V segment lost 0 bases and the J segment 5 bases; nucleotides outside the gene matches: 8.

The TCR comes from a human donor who donated a stem cell graft to a child with acute lymphoblastic leukemia. The sequencing here drew on PBMCs from the stem cell graft donor, taken from the stem cell graft. The rearrangement uses TRBV5-1 and TRBJ2-5; 9 nucleotides align to TRBD2. In DNA form, the CDR3 reads TGCGCCAGCAGCTTGGAGGGCGGGAGGGCCGCGGAGACCCAGTACTTC. Amino acid sequence: CASSLEGGRAAETQYF.